The rows below give T cell receptor beta chains drawn from one sample of a study of cytomegalovirus exposure and HLA in healthy donors. Generated by immunoSEQ multiplex PCR, the TCRdb table keeps only in-frame clones and is missing some. The data contain some 100,000 clones, about 75% of them singletons. Sequencing was done on a sample of PBMCs. These receptors were collected from a male donor in good health and CMV-seropositive. Both conserved end residues are part of each CDR3. A D gene is named only where the DNA matches it firmly. For some rows the clone size is stated as once, few or many, or as a class when expanded; others skip it.

d_gene	v_gene	j_gene	abundance	CDR3nt	CDR3aa
NA	TRBV11-3	TRBJ2-3	NA	TGTGCCAGCAGCTTAGGATGGGGCGCCACAGATACGCAGTATTTT	CASSLGWGATDTQYF
NA	TRBV7-2	TRBJ2-2	NA	TGTGCCAGCAGCTTAGACCCACACCGTAACACCGGGGAGCTGTTTTTT	CASSLDPHRNTGELFF
NA	TRBV6-5	TRBJ2-1	NA	TGTGCCAGCAAAAACCGGGGTTTAGGGAATGAGCAGTTCTTC	CASKNRGLGNEQFF
NA	TRBV5-1	TRBJ1-3	NA	TGCGCCAGCAGCCAAGATCCCTTGAGAAGGGGCTCTGGAAACACCATATATTTT	CASSQDPLRRGSGNTIYF
TRBD2	TRBV5-4	TRBJ2-1	NA	TGTGCCAGCAGCTTCGCGGGGGGCAGGGAGCAGTTCTTC	CASSFAGGREQFF
NA	TRBV19	TRBJ1-6	NA	TGTGCCAGTAGACTTTACAGGGATTCACCCCTCCACTTT	CASRLYRDSPLHF
TRBD1	TRBV6-5	TRBJ2-7	NA	TGTGCCAGCAGTTCCGGGACAGGGAACTACGAGCAGTACTTC	CASSSGTGNYEQYF
NA	TRBV2	TRBJ2-2	NA	TGTGCCAGCAGGCAAACCACAGGTGACACCGGGGAGCTGTTTTTT	CASRQTTGDTGELFF
TRBD1	TRBV27	TRBJ2-7	NA	TGTGCCAGCAGTTTATCGAGGGGGCGGACGGTCTACGAGCAGTACTTC	CASSLSRGRTVYEQYF
TRBD1	TRBV7-9	TRBJ2-3	NA	TGTGCCAGCAGCCCTGCCGGGACAGGGCGACCAGATACGCAGTATTTT	CASSPAGTGRPDTQYF
TRBD2	TRBV20-1	TRBJ2-5	NA	TGCAGTGGGGAGGGAGAAGAGACCCAGTACTTC	CSGEGEETQYF
NA	TRBV5-4	TRBJ1-2	few	TGTGCCAGCAGCTTGACAAGCTATGGCTACACCTTC	CASSLTSYGYTF
NA	TRBV2	TRBJ1-6	few	TGTGCCAGCAGTCCAATATTTACCGGGACGGGAGATTCACCCCTCCACTTT	CASSPIFTGTGDSPLHF
TRBD1	TRBV27	TRBJ2-2	once	TGTGCCAGCAGTCCTCCGGGACAGGGGGCGAACGGGGAGCTGTTTTTT	CASSPPGQGANGELFF
TRBD2	TRBV19	TRBJ2-5	NA	TGTGCCAGTAGAAGGACTAGCGGGGGGCAAGAGACCCAGTACTTC	CASRRTSGGQETQYF
NA	TRBV7-2	TRBJ2-7	NA	TGTGCCAGCAGCTCCCGGGAAGGCTTAACCTACGAGCAGTACTTC	CASSSREGLTYEQYF
TRBD1	TRBV4-2	TRBJ1-4	NA	TGTGCCAGCAGCCAAGATCCCCCAGGGGGGATTGCAACTAATGAAAAACTGTTTTTT	CASSQDPPGGIATNEKLFF
TRBD1	TRBV28	TRBJ1-2	NA	TGTGCCAGCCACAGGGGGCTTGGGGGCTACACCTTC	CASHRGLGGYTF
TRBD2	TRBV4-3	TRBJ2-1	NA	TGCGCCAGCAGCCAAGGCGGGGGGGAGCAGTTCTTC	CASSQGGGEQFF
TRBD1	TRBV18	TRBJ2-1	NA	TGTGCCAGCTCACCGGGACAGTCATCCTACAATGAGCAGTTCTTC	CASSPGQSSYNEQFF
NA	TRBV6-5	TRBJ1-4	NA	TGTGCCAGCAGTTACCGGGGGACTAATGAAAAACTGTTTTTT	CASSYRGTNEKLFF
NA	TRBV9	TRBJ1-1	once	TGTGCCAGCAGCGTAGGGGCAGGGGCCAACACTGAAGCTTTCTTT	CASSVGAGANTEAFF
NA	TRBV30	TRBJ1-5	NA	TGTGCCTGGAGTGTCGGGGGCAATCAGCCCCAGCATTTT	CAWSVGGNQPQHF
TRBD1	TRBV7-7	TRBJ1-3	few	TGTGCTAGCAGACCGGACAGGGGAAGATCTGGAAACACCATATATTTT	CASRPDRGRSGNTIYF
TRBD1	TRBV7-2	TRBJ1-2	NA	TGTGCCAGCAGCTTAGCGGTTGTGGCCGGGGGGACAGGGGGCTACACCTTC	CASSLAVVAGGTGGYTF
TRBD1	TRBV28	TRBJ1-5	few	TGTGCCAGCAGAACGGGACAGGGGGCGGTTTTTCAGCCCCAGCATTTT	CASRTGQGAVFQPQHF
TRBD1	TRBV10-3	TRBJ2-2	few	TGTGCCATCAGTGGGGACAGGGCCACCGGGGAGCTGTTTTTT	CAISGDRATGELFF
NA	TRBV27	TRBJ1-1	NA	TGTGCCAGCACAAACGTCGTGGGGGGCACTGAAGCTTTCTTT	CASTNVVGGTEAFF
NA	TRBV2	TRBJ2-7	NA	TGTGCCAGCAGTGTCGGTTGGACAGAGAGCTCCTACGAGCAGTACTTC	CASSVGWTESSYEQYF
NA	TRBV30	TRBJ2-1	few	TGTGCCTGGAGCCCCGTAATTGCGGGGGAGCAGTTCTTC	CAWSPVIAGEQFF
NA	TRBV2	TRBJ1-6	NA	TGTGCCAGCAGTGACAGCGGGTCACCCCTCCACTTT	CASSDSGSPLHF
TRBD1	TRBV5-1	TRBJ1-5	NA	TGCGCCAGCAGCGTAGACAGGGATCAGCCCCAGCATTTT	CASSVDRDQPQHF
TRBD1	TRBV5-1	TRBJ1-2	few	TGCGCCAGCAGCTACACCGGGACAGGGAAGGACTACACCTTC	CASSYTGTGKDYTF